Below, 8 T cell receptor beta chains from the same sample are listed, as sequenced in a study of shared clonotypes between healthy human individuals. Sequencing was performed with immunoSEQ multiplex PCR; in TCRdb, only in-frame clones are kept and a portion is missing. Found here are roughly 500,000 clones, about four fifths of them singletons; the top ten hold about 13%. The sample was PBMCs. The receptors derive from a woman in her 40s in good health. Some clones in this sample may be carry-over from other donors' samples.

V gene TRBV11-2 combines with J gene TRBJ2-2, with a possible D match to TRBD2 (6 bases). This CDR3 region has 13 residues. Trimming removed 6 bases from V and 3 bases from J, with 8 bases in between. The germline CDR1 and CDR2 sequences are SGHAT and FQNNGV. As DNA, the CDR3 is TGTGCCAGCAGGAGACTAGACACCGGGGAGCTGTTTTTT. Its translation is CASRRLDTGELFF.

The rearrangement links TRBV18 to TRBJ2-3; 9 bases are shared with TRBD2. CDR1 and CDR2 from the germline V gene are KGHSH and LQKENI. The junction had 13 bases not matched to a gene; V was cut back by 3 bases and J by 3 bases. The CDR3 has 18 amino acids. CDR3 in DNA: TGTGCCAGCTCACCCCTTAATCTAGCGGGAATGACAACAGATACGCAGTATTTT. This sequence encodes CASSPLNLAGMTTDTQYF.

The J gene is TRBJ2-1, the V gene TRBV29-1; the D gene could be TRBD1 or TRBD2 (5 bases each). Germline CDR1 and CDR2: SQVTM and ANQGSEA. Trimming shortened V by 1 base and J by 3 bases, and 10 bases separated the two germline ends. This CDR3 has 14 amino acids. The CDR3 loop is CSVEGTGLYNEQFF. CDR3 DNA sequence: TGCAGCGTTGAAGGCACGGGGCTCTACAATGAGCAGTTCTTC.

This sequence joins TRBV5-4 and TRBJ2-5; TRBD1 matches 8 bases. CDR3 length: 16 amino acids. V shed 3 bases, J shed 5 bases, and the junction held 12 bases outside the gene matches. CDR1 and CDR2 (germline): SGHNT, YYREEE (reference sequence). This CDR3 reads CASSWELGGQAETQYF. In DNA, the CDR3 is TGTGCCAGCAGCTGGGAGCTCGGGGGACAGGCGGAGACCCAGTACTTC.

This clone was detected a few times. Here the CDR3 DNA reads TGTGCCAGCAGTTTACCTCGTAACAGGAGCCCTTACAATGAGCAGTTCTTC. It yields the protein CASSLPRNRSPYNEQFF. V usage is TRBV28 and J usage is TRBJ2-1; a weak D match, TRBD1 (5 bases). The CDR3 is 17 residues long. Trimming removed 2 bases at V and 4 bases at J, with 18 bases between. Germline values: CDR1 MDHEN, CDR2 SYDVKM.

Here the CDR3 DNA reads TGCGCCAGCAGCCAAGAGGGGACCTTCGGGGAGCTGTTTTTT. Its translation: CASSQEGTFGELFF. The V and J genes are TRBV4-1 and TRBJ2-2, with D tentatively TRBD1 or TRBD2 (5 bases each). CDR1 is MGHRA, CDR2 YSYEKL, per germline. The CDR3 consists of 14 residues. V gave up 0 bases and J gave up 7 bases, with 9 bases separating them.

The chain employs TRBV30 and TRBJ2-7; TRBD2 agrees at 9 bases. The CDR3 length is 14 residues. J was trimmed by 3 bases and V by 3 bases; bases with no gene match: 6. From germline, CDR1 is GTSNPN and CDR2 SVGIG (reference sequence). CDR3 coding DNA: TGTGCCTGGAGCGGGGGGACTAGCAACTACGAGCAGTACTTC. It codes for CAWSGGTSNYEQYF.

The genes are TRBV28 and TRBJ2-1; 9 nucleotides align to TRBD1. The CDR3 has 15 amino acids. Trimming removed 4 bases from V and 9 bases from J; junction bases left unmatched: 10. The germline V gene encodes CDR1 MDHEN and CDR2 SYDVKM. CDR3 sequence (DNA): TGTGCCAGCAGTTCTGACAGGGGGGCCGAGACTGAGCAGTTCTTC. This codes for CASSSDRGAETEQFF.